Listed below are T cell receptor beta chains from one sample, sequenced in a study of blood T cell repertoires in COVID-19. Using immunoSEQ multiplex PCR, the repertoire was profiled, and TCRdb retains in-frame clones only, with some absent. The sample includes tens of thousands of clones, approximately 88% of them seen just once. Sequencing input: peripheral blood. The receptors were sampled from an elderly man with active or convalescent COVID-19. Both conserved end residues are part of each CDR3. D genes are given only for firm matches. Only part of the rows carry a size: once, few, many, or a class if the clone is expanded.

NA	NA	TRBV15	TRBJ1-1	CATSRDGKGLSEAFF	TGTGCCACCAGCAGAGACGGAAAGGGGTTGTCTGAAGCTTTCTTT
TRBD1	NA	TRBV2	TRBJ1-1	CASSLDRETEAFF	TGTGCCAGCAGTCTTGACAGGGAGACTGAAGCTTTCTTT
NA	NA	TRBV29-1	TRBJ1-2	CSAREGGNYGYTF	TGCAGCGCCCGGGAGGGAGGGAACTATGGCTACACCTTC
TRBD1	NA	TRBV6-5	TRBJ2-7	CASDRGKSEQYF	TGTGCCAGCGACAGGGGAAAGAGCGAGCAGTACTTC
NA	NA	TRBV3-1/TRBV3-2	TRBJ2-5	CASSQETDQETQYF	TGTGCCAGCAGCCAAGAAACAGACCAAGAGACCCAGTACTTC
NA	NA	TRBV6-5	TRBJ2-2	CASSYGWAKAGELFF	TGTGCCAGCAGTTACGGGTGGGCTAAGGCCGGGGAGCTGTTTTTT
TRBD2	few	TRBV4-2	TRBJ2-1	CASSAAGGGYNEQFF	TGTGCCAGCAGTGCGGCGGGGGGTGGCTACAATGAGCAGTTCTTC
TRBD1	NA	TRBV11-3	TRBJ2-7	CASSLDLGDRGYEQYF	TGTGCCAGCAGCTTAGATCTCGGGGACAGGGGCTACGAGCAGTACTTC
NA	NA	TRBV4-3	TRBJ1-4	CASSRNWGAEKLFF	TGCGCCAGCAGCCGGAACTGGGGCGCTGAAAAACTGTTTTTT
NA	once	TRBV20-1	TRBJ2-6	CSASARRRGGANVLTF	TGCAGTGCTAGTGCCCGCCGGCGAGGTGGGGCCAACGTCCTGACTTTC
TRBD1	once	TRBV9	TRBJ2-7	CASSVQTGNTYEQYF	TGTGCCAGCAGCGTACAGACAGGGAACACGTACGAGCAGTACTTC
TRBD1	NA	TRBV28	TRBJ2-7	CASSLTGGIPYEQYF	TGTGCCAGCAGTTTGACAGGGGGCATCCCCTACGAGCAGTACTTC
TRBD1	few	TRBV19	TRBJ1-2	CASSFDRGYGYTF	TGTGCCAGTAGTTTTGACAGGGGATATGGCTACACCTTC
TRBD2	NA	TRBV10-2	TRBJ2-1	CASQGLAGGLSYNEQFF	TGCGCCAGCCAGGGACTAGCGGGGGGGCTTTCCTACAATGAGCAGTTCTTC
NA	NA	TRBV10-1	TRBJ1-5	CASSSTGNQPQHF	TGCGCCAGCAGTAGTACAGGGAATCAGCCCCAGCATTTT
TRBD1	NA	TRBV5-1	TRBJ1-1	CASRGTGGRAEAFF	TGCGCCAGCAGGGGGACAGGGGGCAGGGCTGAAGCTTTCTTT
NA	NA	TRBV11-2	TRBJ1-6	CASSLTGGLNSPLHF	TGTGCCAGCAGCTTAACGGGGGGCTTAAATTCACCCCTCCACTTT
TRBD1	NA	TRBV18	TRBJ2-7	CASSPTGQRPYEQYF	TGTGCCAGCTCACCGACGGGACAGCGGCCCTACGAGCAGTACTTC
TRBD1	NA	TRBV6-5	TRBJ1-1	CASSYGDRRVFTEAFF	TGTGCCAGCAGTTACGGGGACAGACGTGTGTTCACTGAAGCTTTCTTT
NA	NA	TRBV5-1	TRBJ1-2	CPRTSGRSYGYTF	TGCCCTAGGACTTCAGGGAGGTCCTATGGCTACACCTTC
NA	NA	TRBV3-1/TRBV3-2	TRBJ1-5	CASSQDLGNSNQPQHF	TGTGCCAGCAGCCAAGATTTGGGCAACAGCAATCAGCCCCAGCATTTT
TRBD1	once	TRBV6-2/TRBV6-3	TRBJ2-7	CASSDLKLVGTGTYEQYF	TGTGCCAGCAGTGATCTCAAGTTAGTCGGGACAGGAACCTACGAGCAGTACTTC
NA	NA	TRBV2	TRBJ2-6	CASSVLLSGANVLTF	TGTGCCAGCAGTGTACTCCTCTCTGGGGCCAACGTCCTGACTTTC
NA	NA	TRBV30	TRBJ2-1	CAWRWGSSYNEQFF	TGTGCCTGGAGATGGGGCAGCTCCTACAATGAGCAGTTCTTC
NA	few	TRBV6-5	TRBJ2-7	CASSNRYYEQYF	TGTGCCAGCAGTAACAGGTACTACGAGCAGTACTTC
TRBD1	NA	TRBV12-3/TRBV12-4	TRBJ1-2	CASRSDRDGYTF	TGTGCCAGCAGATCGGACAGGGATGGCTACACCTTC
NA	few	TRBV20-1	TRBJ2-2	CSARLGGELFF	TGCAGTGCCAGGCTCGGCGGGGAGCTGTTTTTT
TRBD2	NA	TRBV7-7	TRBJ2-7	CASSPQRGGSHEQYF	TGTGCCAGCAGCCCGCAGCGCGGGGGATCCCACGAGCAGTACTTC
TRBD1	NA	TRBV6-5	TRBJ1-1	CASSTRQGRAEAFF	TGTGCCAGCAGTACCAGACAGGGGAGAGCTGAAGCTTTCTTT
NA	NA	TRBV5-8	TRBJ2-4	CASSLAGTKNIQYF	TGTGCCAGCAGCTTGGCCGGGACCAAAAACATTCAGTACTTC
NA	once	TRBV5-1	TRBJ2-3	CASSSLPGQGTDTQYF	TGCGCCAGCAGCTCGCTACCGGGACAAGGCACAGATACGCAGTATTTT
TRBD1	NA	TRBV9	TRBJ1-1	CASSAQTGAVNTEAFF	TGTGCCAGCAGCGCGCAGACAGGGGCGGTGAACACTGAAGCTTTCTTT
NA	few	TRBV3-1/TRBV3-2	TRBJ1-5	CASSLNHGGDQPQHF	TGTGCCAGCAGCCTCAACCATGGGGGGGACCAGCCCCAGCATTTT
NA	NA	TRBV28	TRBJ1-2	CASSWDKEVYGYTF	TGTGCCAGCAGTTGGGACAAAGAAGTCTATGGCTACACCTTC
NA	NA	TRBV6-5	TRBJ1-1	CAHTVGMNTEAFF	TGTGCGCATACAGTCGGGATGAACACTGAAGCTTTCTTT
TRBD1	NA	TRBV2	TRBJ2-7	CASSPSGGKGYEQYF	TGTGCCAGCAGTCCTTCAGGGGGCAAGGGCTACGAGCAGTACTTC
NA	NA	TRBV18	TRBJ2-5	CASSPGQGVGETQYF	TGTGCCAGCTCACCCGGACAAGGGGTCGGGGAGACCCAGTACTTC
TRBD2	NA	TRBV7-2	TRBJ2-1	CASSWTSGAVYNEQFF	TGTGCCAGCAGTTGGACTAGCGGGGCCGTCTACAATGAGCAGTTCTTC
NA	NA	TRBV18	TRBJ1-2	CASSPGGGYGYTF	TGTGCCAGCTCCCCGGGAGGGGGATATGGCTACACCTTC
NA	once	TRBV5-1	TRBJ1-2	CASSPPVSDGYTF	TGCGCCAGCAGCCCACCGGTTTCGGATGGCTACACCTTC
NA	NA	TRBV7-9	TRBJ2-6	CASSLGLQNSGANVLTF	TGTGCCAGCAGCTTAGGGTTACAGAACTCTGGGGCCAACGTCCTGACTTTC
NA	NA	TRBV6-6	TRBJ1-1	CASSYGGMNTEAFF	TGTGCCAGCAGTTACGGGGGCATGAACACTGAAGCTTTCTTT
TRBD1	NA	TRBV7-6	TRBJ2-7	CASSLGGQGVYEQYF	TGTGCCAGCAGCTTAGGGGGACAGGGTGTCTACGAGCAGTACTTC
NA	NA	TRBV19	TRBJ2-4	CASRDFMRAVSTQYF	TGTGCCAGTAGAGACTTCATGCGAGCAGTTTCGACTCAGTACTTC
TRBD2	NA	TRBV7-9	TRBJ2-1	CASSSRLAGGYNEQFF	TGTGCCAGCAGTTCTAGACTAGCGGGAGGTTACAATGAGCAGTTCTTC
NA	NA	TRBV14	TRBJ2-3	CASSQEGSALTDGKIDTDTQYF	TGTGCCAGCAGCCAAGAAGGGTCCGCCCTCACGGACGGGAAAATCGACACAGATACGCAGTATTTT
TRBD2	NA	TRBV6-6	TRBJ2-7	CASSYLRGGLSYEQYF	TGTGCCAGCAGTTACCTGCGGGGGGGCCTATCCTACGAGCAGTACTTC
NA	once	TRBV13	TRBJ2-1	CASSAGGRISYNEQFF	TGTGCCAGCAGCGCCGGGGGGCGGATCTCCTACAATGAGCAGTTCTTC